This TCR beta chain emerged from a study of T cell responses to AZD1222 COVID-19 vaccine. Study information: It was second doses at about 4 or about 12 weeks that were pooled.

Study-wide results and limits: Increases in Spike-specific TCR breadth and depth were seen after two AZD1222 doses. Of spike-specific TCRs, nearly half reportedly target regions left unmutated in variants.

Trimming took 4 bases from V and 1 from J, leaving 8 bases between them. The CDR3 is 13 residues long. Germline V CDR1 and CDR2: SGHRS, YFSETQ. Repertoires were generated with immunoSEQ multiplex PCR, while TCRdb's copy carries only in-frame clones and drops some. This sample has 150,000 or so clones, with 90% to 95% found just once. Note on this clone: The antigen is undetermined.

The sequences come from peripheral blood, collected on day 0 of AZD1222 vaccination. This clonotype was sampled from an adult in good health. The rearrangement uses TRBV5-1 and TRBJ1-2; D unresolved. The CDR3 here is CASSQAVNYGYTF. The CDR3 DNA is TGCGCCAGCAGCCAGGCCGTTAACTATGGCTACACCTTC.